This T cell receptor (beta chain) was identified in a study of blood T cells in healthy people across ages. Whole-study results and caveats: Both higher diversity and more naive CD4+ cells marked long-lived donors when set against aged donors.

This clonotype was observed a few times. The antigen is not known. Then a second PCR, running roughly 7 to 11 cycles, was carried out with a sample-barcoded 5' primer and a J-beta primer mix. Each CDR3 protein gets one entry after TCRdb re-called the 5' RACE reads with MiXCR. The sample shows 700,000 to 850,000 distinct CDR3 sequences, around half of them seen only once. The CDR3 is 13 amino acids. Trimming stripped 6 bases from V and 5 bases from J, with 14 bases between. CDR1 is MDHEN and CDR2 is SYDVKM in the germline V gene. Donor samples were obtained from healthy Caucasian individuals from Russia, aged about 6 to 90.

The chain carries TRBV28 and TRBJ2-7, with D maybe TRBD1 (6 bases). This clonotype was sampled from a man older than 75 in good health. The material sequenced was blood. Written as DNA, the CDR3 is TGTGCCAGCAGCTCCCCGGGACATCACGAGCAGTACTTC. This translates into CASSSPGHHEQYF.